The 21 T cell receptor beta chains below all came from one sample that was sequenced in a study of Graves' ophthalmopathy and Graves' hyperthyroidism. Amplification of the TCR beta CDR3 regions used RNA transcripts (as template). Second-round multiplex PCR came after a first-round RT-PCR that employed HTBI primers. Using its own MiXCR run on the multiplex PCR reads, TCRdb lists one record per CDR3 protein. The sample has 340,000 or so distinct CDR3 sequences; roughly 17% are singletons. Sample: peripheral blood. All receptors derive from an adult man with Graves' ophthalmopathy.

The chain combines TRBV3-1 with TRBJ2-6; D unresolved. The CDR3 spans 17 residues. Trimming took off 5 bases at V and 0 bases at J, with 14 bases between the two ends. Per germline, CDR1 LGHDT and CDR2 YNNKEL (reference sequence). As DNA, the CDR3 is TGTGCCAGCAGCATTCGACTGTTAACCTCTGGGGCCAACGTCCTGACTTTC. Its translation is CASSIRLLTSGANVLTF. Full variable domain (rest looked up from reference TRBV3-1 and TRBJ2-6): DTAVSQTPKYLVTQMGNDKSIKCEQNLGHDTMYWYKQDSKKFLKIMFSYNNKELIINETVPNRFSPKSPDKAHLNLHINSLELGDSAVYFCASSIRLLTSGANVLTFGAGSRLTVL.

The chain links TRBV3-1 to TRBJ1-6; tentative D call: TRBD1 (5 bases). CDR3 length: 15 amino acids. Germline CDR1 LGHDT, CDR2 YNNKEL (reference sequence). V was trimmed by 2 bases and J by 6 bases, leaving 11 bases between them. The CDR3 reads CASSQHDRVNSPLHF. CDR3 in DNA: TGTGCCAGCAGCCAACATGACAGAGTTAATTCACCCCTCCACTTT. The full variable domain, rest sourced from reference TRBV3-1 and TRBJ1-6, is DTAVSQTPKYLVTQMGNDKSIKCEQNLGHDTMYWYKQDSKKFLKIMFSYNNKELIINETVPNRFSPKSPDKAHLNLHINSLELGDSAVYFCASSQHDRVNSPLHFGNGTRLTVT.

The chain has TRBV6-2 or TRBV6-3 and TRBJ2-7; D is possibly TRBD1 (6 bases). This CDR3 has 15 residues. CDR1 MNHEY and CDR2 SVGEGT come from the germline V gene. The V end was cut by 6 bases, the J end by 2 bases, with 17 bases between. The CDR3 bases are TGTGCCAGCAGGCTCCGAGGGACACCTCCCTACGAGCAGTACTTC. Translated: CASRLRGTPPYEQYF.

This clonotype came up many times. This rearrangement joins TRBV30 to TRBJ1-2, with D perhaps matching TRBD1 (5 bases). The CDR3 totals 14 residues. Germline CDR1 and CDR2: GTSNPN and SVGIG (reference sequence). Trimming pared 4 bases from V and 4 bases from J, leaving 16 bases between. The CDR3 DNA follows: TGTGCCTGGATGGGCGTGGGGACGGTCTATGGCTACACCTTC. It is translated as CAWMGVGTVYGYTF.

This clonotype was seen ten or more times. CDR3 sequence: CSARSRGVETQYF. Written as DNA, the CDR3 is TGCAGTGCTAGAAGTCGGGGGGTCGAGACCCAGTACTTC. The chain links TRBV20-1 to TRBJ2-5; 7 nucleotides agree with TRBD2. V gave up 2 bases and J gave up 5 bases; unmatched junction bases: 5. CDR3 length equals 13 residues. Germline-derived CDR1 and CDR2 are DFQATT and SNEGSKA (reference sequence).

This clonotype was seen many times. CDR3 region: CASSLNSNTEAFF. In DNA form, the CDR3 reads TGTGCCAGCAGTTTGAATTCCAACACTGAAGCTTTCTTT. The rearrangement links TRBV27 to TRBJ1-1; no firm D call. V lost 3 bases to trimming and J lost 2 bases, with 7 bases between them. CDR1 is MNHEY, CDR2 SMNVEV, per germline (reference sequence). CDR3 length equals 13 residues.

This clonotype was seen just once. This chain links TRBV6-1 with TRBJ2-5; D ambiguous. Germline V lookup: CDR1 MNHNS, CDR2 SASEGT. This CDR3 comprises 13 residues. V was clipped by 1 base and J by 6 bases, with 9 bases between them. CDR3 DNA: TGTGCCAGCAGTGAAGTAACCTCCCAGACCCAGTACTTC. It yields the protein CASSEVTSQTQYF.

This clonotype was observed many times. The J gene is TRBJ1-2, the V gene TRBV6-1; D call uncertain. The CDR3 has 13 residues. V was clipped by 6 bases and J by 4 bases, with 12 bases between them. Per the germline V gene, CDR1 is MNHNS and CDR2 is SASEGT. The CDR3 region has the DNA TGTGCCAGCAGCCTCATTGCCGGCTATGGCTACACCTTC. It yields the protein CASSLIAGYGYTF.

This clonotype has a count of ten or more. The chain combines TRBV9 with TRBJ2-7, with 7 positions matching TRBD1. This CDR3 has 17 amino acids. Germline V lookup: CDR1 SGDLS, CDR2 YYNGEE. The V gene end was trimmed by 0 bases and the J gene end by 2 bases; junction bases not matched to a gene: 11. CDR3 bases: TGTGCCAGCAGCGTAGGATCGAGTGGGGACAGTACCTACGAGCAGTACTTC. Translation gives CASSVGSSGDSTYEQYF.

This clonotype was detected many times. In DNA form, the CDR3 reads TGCGCCAGCAGCTTGGAGGCAGGGAATCAGCCCCAGCATTTT. Encoded protein: CASSLEAGNQPQHF. V gene TRBV5-1 combines with J gene TRBJ1-5; weak D call: TRBD1 (5 bases). The CDR3 covers 14 residues. Trimming took off 0 bases at V and 4 bases at J, with 8 bases between the two ends. CDR1 and CDR2 (germline): SGHRS, YFSETQ.

The sample holds one count of this clonotype. This chain uses TRBV2 with TRBJ1-2; TRBD1 aligns across 8 bases. There are 15 residues in the CDR3. Germline CDR1 is SNHLY and CDR2 is FYNNEI. With V trimmed by 4 bases and J by 7 bases, 11 bases remained unmatched. The CDR3 reads CASSATGAQKFGYTF. CDR3 nucleotide sequence: TGTGCCAGCAGTGCGACAGGGGCACAGAAGTTTGGCTACACCTTC.

The rearrangement uses TRBV4-1 and TRBJ2-7, with TRBD1 identical over 8 bases. The J call may be incorrect, as the DNA end agrees better with TRBJ2-1. This CDR3 has 13 residues. Per the germline V gene, CDR1 is MGHRA and CDR2 is YSYEKL. In nucleotides, the CDR3 is TGCGCCAGCAGGCTCGGGACAGGCAACGAGCAGTTCTTC. It translates to CASRLGTGNEQFF.

This clonotype was detected ten times or more. This chain links TRBV5-1 with TRBJ2-5; 8 nucleotides agree with TRBD1. CDR1 SGHRS and CDR2 YFSETQ come from the germline V gene. The CDR3 loop spans 14 amino acids. Losses at the gene ends were 4 bases for V and 4 bases for J; bases not matched to a gene: 6. DNA of the CDR3: TGCGCCAGCAGCGTGGGGACAGGAGCAGAGACCCAGTACTTC. As protein: CASSVGTGAETQYF.

The chain has TRBV12-3 or TRBV12-4 and TRBJ1-1; the match to TRBD1 covers 10 bases. CDR3 size: 14 residues. The trim removed 4 bases at V and 8 bases at J, leaving 7 bases unmatched. CDR3 coding DNA: TGTGCCAGCAGTTGGACAGGGGGTACTAGGGAAGCTTTCTTT. Its translation: CASSWTGGTREAFF.

This clonotype has ten or more counts. The genes are TRBV7-6 and TRBJ1-1; 8 bases map to TRBD1. The germline V gene encodes CDR1 SGHVS and CDR2 FNYEAQ. The CDR3 loop spans 18 amino acids. The V and J ends lost 0 bases and 5 bases, in that order; junction bases with no gene match: 14. The chain's CDR3 is CASSLALPGGGSGTEAFF. The CDR3 bases are TGTGCCAGCAGCTTAGCGCTGCCAGGGGGCGGATCAGGAACTGAAGCTTTCTTT.

This clonotype was seen repeatedly, ten times or more. This sequence joins TRBV6-5 and TRBJ1-1, with 8 bases matching TRBD1. J lost 4 bases, V lost 2 bases, and 3 bases had no gene match. Germline-derived CDR1 and CDR2 are MNHEY and SVGAGI. The CDR3 runs 14 residues. The CDR3 coding sequence is TGTGCCAGCAGTTACGGACAGGGCGGCACTGAAGCTTTCTTT. It codes for CASSYGQGGTEAFF.

Points on this clonotype: Possible read error: a much larger clone is one base away. V usage is TRBV11-2 and J usage is TRBJ2-7; tentative D call: TRBD2 (6 bases). The CDR3 sequence is 16 residues long. With 0 bases removed from V and 2 bases from J, the gap between germline ends came to 14 bases. Germline V gene data show CDR1 as SGHAT and CDR2 as FQNNGV. The CDR3 DNA sequence: TGTGCCAGCAGCTTAGAGTCCGGAGGGTCTCCCTACGAGCAGTACTTC. It yields the protein CASSLESGGSPYEQYF.

The genes are TRBV30 and TRBJ2-2; D is undetermined. The CDR3 contains 16 residues. Per germline, CDR1 GTSNPN and CDR2 SVGIG (reference sequence). Deletions cut 1 base from V and 5 bases from J, with 17 bases between. The CDR3: CAWSDPRQQLTGELFF. The CDR3 DNA is TGTGCCTGGAGTGACCCTCGGCAGCAGCTAACCGGGGAGCTGTTTTTT. The variable domain in full, with the rest retrieved from reference TRBV30 and TRBJ2-2, is SQTIHQWPATLVQPVGSPLSLECTVEGTSNPNLYWYRQAAGRGLQLLFYSVGIGQISSEVPQNLSASRPQDRQFILSSKKLLLSDSGFYLCAWSDPRQQLTGELFFGEGSRLTVL.

This clonotype was detected many times. The chain uses TRBV6-2 or TRBV6-3 and TRBJ2-5; 9 bases match TRBD1. The ends lost 7 bases at V and 4 bases at J; junction bases unmatched: 16. The CDR3 sequence is 17 residues long. The V gene's germline CDR1 is MNHEY and CDR2 SVGEGT. CDR3 in DNA: TGTGCCAGCAAGGCTATGACCCGGGACAGGGTTCGAGAGACCCAGTACTTC. Protein: CASKAMTRDRVRETQYF.

This clonotype was found many times. The V and J genes are TRBV29-1 and TRBJ2-5; D remains ambiguous. The V and J ends lost 2 bases and 4 bases respectively, with 8 bases between them. The CDR3 spans 12 residues. Looked up from germline, CDR1 is SQVTM and CDR2 is ANQGSEA. The CDR3 here is CSVEHDPETQYF. The CDR3 DNA is TGCAGCGTTGAACACGATCCAGAGACCCAGTACTTC.

The sample holds many counts of this clonotype. The V and J genes are TRBV29-1 and TRBJ2-5, with 8 bases fitting TRBD1. V shed 6 bases and J 6 bases; nucleotides not matched to a gene: 12. Per germline, CDR1 SQVTM and CDR2 ANQGSEA. The CDR3 is 14 amino acids. The CDR3 DNA reads as TGCAGCGTAAAAGCAGGGGGCGAGTTGAAGACCCAGTACTTC. Translated: CSVKAGGELKTQYF.